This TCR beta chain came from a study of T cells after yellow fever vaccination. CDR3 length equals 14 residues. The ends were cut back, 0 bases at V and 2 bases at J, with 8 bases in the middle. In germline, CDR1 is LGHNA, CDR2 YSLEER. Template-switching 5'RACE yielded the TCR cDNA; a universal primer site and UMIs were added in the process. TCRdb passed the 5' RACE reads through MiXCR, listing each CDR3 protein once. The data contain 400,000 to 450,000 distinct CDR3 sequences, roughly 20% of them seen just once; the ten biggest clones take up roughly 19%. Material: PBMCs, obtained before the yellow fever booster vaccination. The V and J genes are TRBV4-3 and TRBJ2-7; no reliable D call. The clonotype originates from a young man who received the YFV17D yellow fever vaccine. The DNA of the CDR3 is TGCGCCAGCAGCCAAGATCCCCGGACCTACGAGCAGTACTTC. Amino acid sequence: CASSQDPRTYEQYF.